The 28 T cell receptor beta chains listed next were all sequenced from one sample in a study of shared clonotypes between healthy human individuals. TCRdb's table, derived via immunoSEQ multiplex PCR, lists solely in-frame clones and lacks some. The data contain about 2.4 million clones, over 85% of them seen just once; the ten biggest clones take up about 0.34%. The sequenced sample was naive CD4+ T cells from PBMCs. Documented subset: CD45RA+ positively selected. All receptors come from a man younger than 35 in good health. Some clones in this sample may be carry-over from other donors' samples.

The chain employs TRBV4-3 and TRBJ2-5; TRBD2 might be the D (5 bases). The CDR3 loop spans 14 amino acids. CDR1 and CDR2 (germline): LGHNA, YSLEER. The germline V and J ends were trimmed by 0 bases and 5 bases, with 10 bases remaining between them. CDR3 in amino acids: CASSQERAAETQYF. The CDR3 DNA is TGCGCCAGCAGCCAAGAAAGAGCGGCGGAGACCCAGTACTTC.

V is TRBV2 and J is TRBJ2-2; 11 bases align to TRBD2. V trimming: 5 bases; J trimming: 7 bases; junction bases outside the gene matches: 6. This CDR3 contains 15 residues. Germline-derived CDR1 and CDR2 are SNHLY and FYNNEI. The CDR3 region has the DNA TGTGCCAGCAGTTTCTCACTAGCGGGAGTCGGGGAGCTGTTTTTT. Protein product: CASSFSLAGVGELFF.

Only one count was recorded for this clone. CDR3 protein: CASTIRADWTGELFF. In nucleotides, the CDR3 is TGTGCCAGCACCATTAGGGCGGACTGGACCGGGGAGCTGTTTTTT. This chain joins TRBV28 and TRBJ2-2; tentative D call: TRBD2 (5 bases). The V gene lost 7 bases and the J gene lost 5 bases, with 17 bases spanning the gap. CDR3 length: 15 amino acids. The germline gives CDR1 MDHEN, CDR2 SYDVKM. Looking up the rest from reference TRBV28 and TRBJ2-2 gives the full variable domain: DVKVTQSSRYLVKRTGEKVFLECVQDMDHENMFWYRQDPGLGLRLIYFSYDVKMKEKGDIPEGYSVSREKKERFSLILESASTNQTSMYLCASTIRADWTGELFFGEGSRLTVL.

The chain is built from TRBV7-2 and TRBJ1-5, with 8 bases identical to TRBD1. CDR3 length: 14 amino acids. CDR1 is SGHTA, CDR2 FQGNSA, per germline. V trimming: 5 bases; J trimming: 9 bases; junction bases outside the gene matches: 9. The CDR3 reads CASSQTGVERPQHF. The CDR3 DNA follows: TGTGCCAGCAGCCAGACAGGGGTTGAAAGGCCCCAGCATTTT.

On this clone: The same CDR3 arises from other DNA sequences in this sample as well. The chain couples TRBV5-1 to TRBJ2-1; 13 nucleotides line up with TRBD2. This CDR3 is 15 amino acids long. Germline loops: CDR1 SGHRS, CDR2 YFSETQ. Trimming took 2 bases from V and 7 from J; bases not matched to a gene: 3. CDR3 residues: CASSLLAGGPNEQFF. The CDR3 nucleotides are TGCGCCAGCAGCTTACTAGCGGGAGGGCCGAATGAGCAGTTCTTC. Full variable domain (remainder filled in from reference TRBV5-1 and TRBJ2-1): KAGVTQTPRYLIKTRGQQVTLSCSPISGHRSVSWYQQTPGQGLQFLFEYFSETQRNKGNFPGRFSGRQFSNSRSEMNVSTLELGDSALYLCASSLLAGGPNEQFFGPGTRLTVL.

The chain joins TRBV5-1 to TRBJ2-3; 12 bases map to TRBD1. The CDR3 has 21 amino acids. CDR1 and CDR2 from the germline V gene are SGHRS and YFSETQ. Trimming took 7 bases from V and 8 from J; bases not matched to a gene: 29. CDR3 protein: CASGRRTGTGGGLNPKPTQYF. DNA for the CDR3: TGCGCCAGCGGGCGGCGAACCGGGACAGGGGGCGGATTAAACCCTAAACCTACGCAGTATTTT.

J is TRBJ1-5 and V is TRBV19; a weak D match, TRBD1 (5 bases). Trimming took off 3 bases at V and 4 bases at J, with 10 bases between the two ends. Germline V gives CDR1 LNHDA, CDR2 SQIVND (reference sequence). There are 14 residues in the CDR3. CDR3 region: CASSILDTNQPQHF. The CDR3, as DNA: TGTGCCAGTAGTATCTTGGACACTAATCAGCCCCAGCATTTT.

The chain combines TRBV27 with TRBJ2-7; 8 nucleotides agree with TRBD2. The CDR3 runs 16 residues. V lost 9 bases to trimming and J lost 7 bases; unmatched junction nucleotides: 20. The germline V gene encodes CDR1 MNHEY and CDR2 SMNVEV (reference sequence). The DNA of the CDR3 is TGTGCCAGAACGAAGGTTGCGGGAGGCCTCCCGTGGGAGCAGTACTTC. Translating it yields CARTKVAGGLPWEQYF.

V and J are TRBV7-3 and TRBJ2-2; TRBD2 is a possible D gene (6 bases). The germline CDR1 and CDR2 sequences are SGHTA and FQGTGA. Trimming cost V 1 base and J 3 bases, with 12 bases left between them. The CDR3 is made up of 16 amino acids. The CDR3: CASSLRNGRDTGELFF. The CDR3 nucleotides read TGTGCCAGCAGCTTAAGAAACGGGAGAGACACCGGGGAGCTGTTTTTT.

The chain uses TRBV28 and TRBJ1-5; D is uncertain. Germline loops: CDR1 MDHEN, CDR2 SYDVKM. The V end lost 6 bases, the J end lost 2 bases, and 14 bases lay between the germline ends. The CDR3 runs to 15 residues. CDR3 loop: CASSPPVGGNQPQHF. The CDR3 DNA reads as TGTGCCAGCAGCCCCCCAGTCGGAGGCAATCAGCCCCAGCATTTT.

V is TRBV9 and J is TRBJ2-1; 12 bases align to TRBD2. The V gene end was trimmed by 4 bases and the J gene end by 9 bases; junction bases not matched to a gene: 11. The germline gives CDR1 SGDLS, CDR2 YYNGEE. The CDR3 runs to 16 residues. The CDR3 region is CASSPLAGGASVEQFF. The CDR3 DNA reads TGTGCCAGCAGCCCCCTAGCGGGAGGGGCCTCGGTTGAGCAGTTCTTC. The entire variable domain, with the rest obtained from reference TRBV9 and TRBJ2-1, is as follows: DSGVTQTPKHLITATGQRVTLRCSPRSGDLSVYWYQQSLDQGLQFLIQYYNGEERAKGNILERFSAQQFPDLHSELNLSSLELGDSALYFCASSPLAGGASVEQFFGPGTRLTVL.

The genes are TRBV19 and TRBJ1-1; TRBD1 agrees at 8 bases. CDR1 is LNHDA, CDR2 SQIVND, per germline (reference sequence). The CDR3 sequence is 20 residues long. Unmatched junction bases numbered 21, after V lost 5 bases and J lost 1 base. Here the CDR3 DNA reads TGTGCCAGTAGTGACCCCGGACAGGGAGAAAGTCTGGGCCAGAACACTGAAGCTTTCTTT. It is translated as CASSDPGQGESLGQNTEAFF.

This clone was found once. CDR3 sequence (DNA): TGTGCCAGCAGCGTAGGGGGAAAGGTTTCAGATACGCAGTATTTT. Its translation is CASSVGGKVSDTQYF. The chain is built from TRBV9 and TRBJ2-3; D ambiguous. The CDR3 covers 15 residues. Per the germline V gene, CDR1 is SGDLS and CDR2 is YYNGEE. V gave up 0 bases and J gave up 4 bases, with 12 bases separating them.

CDR3 sequence reads: CASSVLPSSGSLADTQYF. In DNA, the CDR3 is TGTGCCAGCAGCGTACTTCCCTCTAGCGGGAGTTTGGCAGATACGCAGTATTTT. The chain employs TRBV9 and TRBJ2-3; 10 nucleotides line up with TRBD2. This CDR3 spans 18 amino acids. The V gene end was trimmed by 1 base and the J gene end by 4 bases; junction bases not matched to a gene: 12. CDR1 is SGDLS, CDR2 YYNGEE, per germline.

This chain uses TRBV28 with TRBJ1-5, with a tentative D call TRBD1 (5 bases). The length of the CDR3 is 15 residues. Germline V gene lookup returns CDR1 MDHEN and CDR2 SYDVKM. V lost 4 bases to trimming and J lost 5 bases, with 15 bases between them. CDR3 coding DNA: TGTGCCAGCAGTTCTCAGGCTTTGGGGGATCAGCCCCAGCATTTT. It encodes CASSSQALGDQPQHF.

In its sample, this clone was seen a few times. The CDR3 spells CASSRDRAGTEAFF. In nucleotides, the CDR3 is TGTGCCAGCAGTAGGGACAGGGCGGGCACTGAAGCTTTCTTT. The J gene is TRBJ1-1, the V gene TRBV6-1, with 9 bases that match TRBD1. Germline V lookup: CDR1 MNHNS, CDR2 SASEGT. With V trimmed by 5 bases and J by 4 bases, 5 bases remained unmatched. The CDR3 spans 14 residues.

The V call is TRBV30, the J call TRBJ2-1; D not certain. The germline CDR1 and CDR2 sequences are GTSNPN and SVGIG (reference sequence). The CDR3 is made up of 14 amino acids. V was shortened by 0 bases and J by 5 bases, with 11 bases between the two germline ends. For the CDR3, the DNA is TGTGCCTGGAGTGTTGGGCAGGCCCACAATGAGCAGTTCTTC. It encodes CAWSVGQAHNEQFF.

The V and J genes are TRBV28 and TRBJ2-7, with 8 bases aligning to TRBD2. Germline V gives CDR1 MDHEN, CDR2 SYDVKM. Trimming at V came to 5 bases and at J to 6 bases, leaving 12 bases not matched to a gene. CDR3 length: 15 amino acids. The chain's CDR3 is CASSRSGSGVSEQYF. In DNA form, the CDR3 reads TGTGCCAGCAGTCGGAGCGGGAGTGGGGTTAGCGAGCAGTACTTC.

V usage is TRBV6-1 and J usage is TRBJ2-7; a possible D gene is TRBD1 (7 bases). V lost 3 bases to trimming and J lost 4 bases, with 19 bases between them. The length of the CDR3 is 16 residues. Germline CDR1 MNHNS, CDR2 SASEGT. This chain's CDR3 is CASSDDRVLGRYEQYF. As DNA, the CDR3 is TGTGCCAGCAGTGACGACAGGGTCCTAGGGAGGTACGAGCAGTACTTC.

Remarks on this clone: A junction boundary mismatches the germline segment, possibly from a read error. V usage is TRBV18 and J usage is TRBJ1-2, with D hard to call. The CDR3 has 12 amino acids. Looked up from germline, CDR1 is KGHSH and CDR2 is LQKENI. The CDR3 nucleotides read TGTGCCAGCTCATCACCTAACTATGGCTACACCTTC. Its translation: CASSSPNYGYTF.

This sequence joins TRBV18 and TRBJ2-1, with TRBD2 identical over 11 bases. This CDR3 spans 16 amino acids. The junction had 13 bases not matched to a gene; V was cut back by 3 bases and J by 12 bases. The germline V gene encodes CDR1 KGHSH and CDR2 LQKENI. CDR3 sequence reads: CASSPSLAGGPWGQFF. The CDR3 DNA sequence: TGTGCCAGCTCACCCTCATTAGCGGGAGGGCCGTGGGGGCAGTTCTTC.

The CDR3 DNA follows: TGCAGCGTTAAGGGACGTTTCGCGGGGGAGCAGTTCTTC. This sequence encodes CSVKGRFAGEQFF. The chain employs TRBV29-1 and TRBJ2-1, with a tentative D call TRBD2 (6 bases). The CDR3 spans 13 residues. Trimming took off 5 bases at V and 10 bases at J, with 18 bases between the two ends. Germline V gives CDR1 SQVTM, CDR2 ANQGSEA.

This clone was seen a single time. This chain connects TRBV4-2 to TRBJ2-3; TRBD2 agrees at 11 bases. Germline V gene sequence: CDR1 LGHNA, CDR2 YNFKEQ. This CDR3 has 15 residues. With V trimmed by 0 bases and J by 9 bases, 5 bases remained unmatched. The CDR3 sequence is CASSQEGLAALTQYF. CDR3 nucleotide sequence: TGTGCCAGCAGCCAAGAGGGACTAGCGGCCTTAACGCAGTATTTT.

This clone has a single count. The chain uses TRBV18 and TRBJ1-4; 10 bases are a match to TRBD1. CDR3 length: 15 residues. Germline CDR1 reads KGHSH; CDR2 reads LQKENI. The ends lost 3 bases at V and 6 bases at J; junction bases unmatched: 4. The CDR3 loop is CASSPDRGIYEKLFF. CDR3 DNA: TGTGCCAGCTCACCGGACAGGGGGATCTATGAAAAACTGTTTTTT.

The V and J genes are TRBV29-1 and TRBJ2-5, with TRBD2 matching 13 bases. This CDR3 comprises 12 residues. Germline V gene lookup returns CDR1 SQVTM and CDR2 ANQGSEA. Here the CDR3 reads CTGTSGAETQYF. The DNA of the CDR3 is TGCACCGGGACTAGCGGGGCAGAGACCCAGTACTTC.

V usage is TRBV10-2 and J usage is TRBJ1-5, with D unresolved. The CDR3 is 13 amino acids. V gave up 1 base and J gave up 5 bases, with 6 bases separating them. The V gene's germline CDR1 is WSHSY and CDR2 SAAADI. The chain's CDR3 is CASSEYLDQPQHF. The CDR3 DNA reads TGCGCCAGCAGTGAGTATCTAGATCAGCCCCAGCATTTT.

As for this clone: Other DNA sequences in the sample encode the same CDR3. This rearrangement joins TRBV5-1 to TRBJ1-4, with a weak D call TRBD1 (5 bases). V was trimmed by 2 bases and J by 8 bases, leaving 13 bases between them. There are 14 residues in the CDR3. Germline V lookup: CDR1 SGHRS, CDR2 YFSETQ. The CDR3 spells CASSFGQGGEKLFF. CDR3 nucleotide sequence: TGCGCCAGCAGCTTCGGCCAGGGAGGGGAAAAACTGTTTTTT.

The rearrangement links TRBV4-2 to TRBJ2-7; D ambiguous. The germline V gene encodes CDR1 LGHNA and CDR2 YNFKEQ. The CDR3 consists of 17 residues. Between the trimmed V and J ends, which lost 1 base and 2 bases, there was a span of 18 bases. As DNA, the CDR3 is TGTGCCAGCAGCCAAGTTACTCTCGGCGGAAAAGCCTACGAGCAGTACTTC. Its translation: CASSQVTLGGKAYEQYF.